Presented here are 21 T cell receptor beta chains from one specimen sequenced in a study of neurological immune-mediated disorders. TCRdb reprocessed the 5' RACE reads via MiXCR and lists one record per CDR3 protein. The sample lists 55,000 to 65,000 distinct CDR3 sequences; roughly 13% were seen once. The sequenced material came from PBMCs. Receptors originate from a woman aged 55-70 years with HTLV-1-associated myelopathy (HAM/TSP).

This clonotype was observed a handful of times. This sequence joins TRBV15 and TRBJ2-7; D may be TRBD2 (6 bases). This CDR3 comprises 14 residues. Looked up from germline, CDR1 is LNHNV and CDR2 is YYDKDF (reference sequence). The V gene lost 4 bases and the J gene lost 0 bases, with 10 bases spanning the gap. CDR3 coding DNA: TGTGCCACCAGCAAGGAGCGGGCCTCCTACGAGCAGTACTTC. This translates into CATSKERASYEQYF.

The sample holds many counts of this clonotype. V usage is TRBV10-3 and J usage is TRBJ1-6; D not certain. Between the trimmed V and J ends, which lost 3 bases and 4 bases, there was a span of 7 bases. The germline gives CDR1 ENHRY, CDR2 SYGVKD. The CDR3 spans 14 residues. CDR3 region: CAISEEGYNSPLHF. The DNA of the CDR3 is TGTGCCATCAGTGAAGAAGGTTATAATTCACCCCTCCACTTT.

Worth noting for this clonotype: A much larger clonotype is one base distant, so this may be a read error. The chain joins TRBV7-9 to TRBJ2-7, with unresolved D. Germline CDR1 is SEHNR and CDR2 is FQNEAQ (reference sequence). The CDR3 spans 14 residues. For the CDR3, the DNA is TGTGTCAGCAGCTTCGTCAGTAGCTCCTACGAGCAGTACTTC. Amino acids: CVSSFVSSSYEQYF.

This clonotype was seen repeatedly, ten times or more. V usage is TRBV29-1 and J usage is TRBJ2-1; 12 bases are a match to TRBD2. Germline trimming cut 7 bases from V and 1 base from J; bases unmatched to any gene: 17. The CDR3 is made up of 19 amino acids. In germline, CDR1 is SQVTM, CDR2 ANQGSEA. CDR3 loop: CSARQGLAGGAKSYNEQFF. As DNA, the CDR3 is TGCAGCGCCCGACAGGGGCTAGCGGGAGGGGCAAAGTCCTACAATGAGCAGTTCTTC.

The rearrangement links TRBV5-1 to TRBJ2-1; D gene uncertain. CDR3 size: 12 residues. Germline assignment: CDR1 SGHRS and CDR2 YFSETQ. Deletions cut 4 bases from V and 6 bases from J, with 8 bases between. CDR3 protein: CASSLTINEQFF. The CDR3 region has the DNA TGCGCCAGCAGCCTAACAATCAATGAGCAGTTCTTC.

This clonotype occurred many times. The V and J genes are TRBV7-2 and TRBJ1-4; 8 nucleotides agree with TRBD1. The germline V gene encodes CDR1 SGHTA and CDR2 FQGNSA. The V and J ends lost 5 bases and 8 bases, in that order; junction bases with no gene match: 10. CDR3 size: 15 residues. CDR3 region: CASSSPTGVREKLFF. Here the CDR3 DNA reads TGTGCCAGCAGCAGTCCGACAGGGGTTCGCGAAAAACTGTTTTTT.

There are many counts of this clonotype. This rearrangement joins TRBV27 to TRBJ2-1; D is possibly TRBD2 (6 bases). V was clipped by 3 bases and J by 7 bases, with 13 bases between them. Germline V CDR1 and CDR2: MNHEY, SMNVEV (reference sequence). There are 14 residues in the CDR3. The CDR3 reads CASSLTAAGNEQFF. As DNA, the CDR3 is TGTGCCAGCAGTTTGACAGCTGCGGGGAATGAGCAGTTCTTC.

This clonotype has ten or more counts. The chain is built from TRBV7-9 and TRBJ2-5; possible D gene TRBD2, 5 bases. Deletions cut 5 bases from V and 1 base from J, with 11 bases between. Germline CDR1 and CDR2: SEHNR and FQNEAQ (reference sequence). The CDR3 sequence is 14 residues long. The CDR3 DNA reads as TGTGCCAGCAGCCAGATGGACTCCCAAGAGACCCAGTACTTC. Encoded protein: CASSQMDSQETQYF.

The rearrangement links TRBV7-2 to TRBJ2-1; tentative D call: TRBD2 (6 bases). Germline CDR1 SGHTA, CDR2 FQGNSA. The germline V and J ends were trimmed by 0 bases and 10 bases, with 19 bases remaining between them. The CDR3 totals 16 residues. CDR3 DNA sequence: TGTGCCAGCAGCTTAGCTACTAGACTAGTGGCGGGAGAGCAGTTCTTC. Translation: CASSLATRLVAGEQFF.

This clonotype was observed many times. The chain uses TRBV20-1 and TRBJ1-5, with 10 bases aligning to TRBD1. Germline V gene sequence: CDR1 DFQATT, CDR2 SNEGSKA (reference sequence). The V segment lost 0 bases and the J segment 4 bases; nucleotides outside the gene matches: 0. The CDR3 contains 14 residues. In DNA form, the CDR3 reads TGCAGTGCTAGAGAGGGACAGGGGAATCAGCCCCAGCATTTT. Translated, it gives CSAREGQGNQPQHF.

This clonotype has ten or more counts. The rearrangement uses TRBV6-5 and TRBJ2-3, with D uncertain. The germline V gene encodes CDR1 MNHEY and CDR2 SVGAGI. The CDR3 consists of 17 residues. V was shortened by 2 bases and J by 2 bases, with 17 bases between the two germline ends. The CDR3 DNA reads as TGTGCCAGCAGTTACCGACCTCCGCTGATTTCCACAGATACGCAGTATTTT. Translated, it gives CASSYRPPLISTDTQYF.

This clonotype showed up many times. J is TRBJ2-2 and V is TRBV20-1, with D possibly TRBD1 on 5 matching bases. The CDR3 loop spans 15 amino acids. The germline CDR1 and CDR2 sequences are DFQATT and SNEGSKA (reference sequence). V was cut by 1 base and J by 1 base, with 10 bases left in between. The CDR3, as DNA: TGCAGTGCTAGAGCCCAGGGTATGAACACCGGGGAGCTGTTTTTT. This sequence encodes CSARAQGMNTGELFF.

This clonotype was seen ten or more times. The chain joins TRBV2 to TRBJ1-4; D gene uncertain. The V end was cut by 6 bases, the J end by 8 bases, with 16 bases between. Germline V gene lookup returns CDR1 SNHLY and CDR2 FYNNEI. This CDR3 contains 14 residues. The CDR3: CASRPTGIGEKLFF. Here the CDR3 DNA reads TGTGCCAGCAGACCGACCGGAATCGGAGAAAAACTGTTTTTT. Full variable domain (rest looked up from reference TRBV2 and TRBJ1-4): EPEVTQTPSHQVTQMGQEVILRCVPISNHLYFYWYRQILGQKVEFLVSFYNNEISEKSEIFDDQFSVERPDGSNFTLKIRSTKLEDSAMYFCASRPTGIGEKLFFGSGTQLSVL.

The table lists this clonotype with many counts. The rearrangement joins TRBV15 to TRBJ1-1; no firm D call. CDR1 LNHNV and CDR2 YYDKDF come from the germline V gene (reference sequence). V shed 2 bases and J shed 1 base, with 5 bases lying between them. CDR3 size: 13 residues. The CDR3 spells CATSRFRNTEAFF. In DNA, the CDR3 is TGTGCCACCAGCAGATTCAGGAACACTGAAGCTTTCTTT. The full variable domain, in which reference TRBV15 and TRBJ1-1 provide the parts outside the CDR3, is DAMVIQNPRYQVTQFGKPVTLSCSQTLNHNVMYWYQQKSSQAPKLLFHYYDKDFNNEADTPDNFQSRRPNTSFCFLDIRSPGLGDTAMYLCATSRFRNTEAFFGQGTRLTVV.

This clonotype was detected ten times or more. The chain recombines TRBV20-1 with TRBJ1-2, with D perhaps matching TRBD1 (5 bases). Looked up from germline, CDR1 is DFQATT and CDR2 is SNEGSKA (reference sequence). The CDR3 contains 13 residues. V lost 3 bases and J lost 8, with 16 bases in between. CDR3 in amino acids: CSASATDQGGYTF. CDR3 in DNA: TGCAGTGCTAGCGCAACGGATCAGGGCGGCTACACCTTC.

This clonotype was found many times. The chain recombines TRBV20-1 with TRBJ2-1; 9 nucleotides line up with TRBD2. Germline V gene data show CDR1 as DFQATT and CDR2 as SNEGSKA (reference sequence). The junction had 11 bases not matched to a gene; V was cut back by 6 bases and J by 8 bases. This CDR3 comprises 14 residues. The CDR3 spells CSAFSGRRLDEQFF. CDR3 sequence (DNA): TGCAGTGCATTCAGCGGGAGGAGGTTGGATGAGCAGTTCTTC.

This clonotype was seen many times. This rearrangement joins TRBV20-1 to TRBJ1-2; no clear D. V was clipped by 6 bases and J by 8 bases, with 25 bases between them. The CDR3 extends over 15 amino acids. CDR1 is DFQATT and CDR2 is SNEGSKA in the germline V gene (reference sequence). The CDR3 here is CSAFSPASPNRGYTF. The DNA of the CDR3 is TGCAGTGCATTCTCCCCCGCAAGCCCTAACCGGGGCTACACCTTC.

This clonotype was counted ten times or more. The CDR3 DNA sequence: TGTGCCAGCAGCTTTGGTCAGGGGGATGAGCAGTTCTTC. Its protein product is CASSFGQGDEQFF. The rearrangement joins TRBV7-2 to TRBJ2-1, with 7 bases matching TRBD1. The CDR3 is made up of 13 amino acids. With 3 bases clipped from V and 8 bases from J, the junction kept 4 bases outside the gene matches. Germline V gene sequence: CDR1 SGHTA, CDR2 FQGNSA.

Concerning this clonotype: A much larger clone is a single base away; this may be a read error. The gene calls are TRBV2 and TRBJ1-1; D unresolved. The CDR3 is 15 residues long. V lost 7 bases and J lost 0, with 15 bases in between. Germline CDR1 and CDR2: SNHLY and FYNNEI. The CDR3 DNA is TGTGCCAGCACACGGTACAGCATTTTGAACACTGAAGCTTTCTTT. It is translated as CASTRYSILNTEAFF.

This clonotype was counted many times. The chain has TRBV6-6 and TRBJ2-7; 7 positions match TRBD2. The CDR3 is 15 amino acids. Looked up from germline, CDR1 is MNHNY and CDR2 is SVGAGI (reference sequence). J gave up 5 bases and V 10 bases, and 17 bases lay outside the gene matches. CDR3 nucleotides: TGTGCCACCACTCTGACTGGCGGGAGAAATGACGAGCAGTACTTC. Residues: CATTLTGGRNDEQYF.

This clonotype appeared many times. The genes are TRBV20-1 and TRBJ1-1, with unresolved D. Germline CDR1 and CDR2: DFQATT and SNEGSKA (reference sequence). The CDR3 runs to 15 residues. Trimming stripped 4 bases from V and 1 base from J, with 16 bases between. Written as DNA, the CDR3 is TGCAGTGCTAAGCCTCCATGGACGGAGAACACTGAAGCTTTCTTT. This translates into CSAKPPWTENTEAFF.